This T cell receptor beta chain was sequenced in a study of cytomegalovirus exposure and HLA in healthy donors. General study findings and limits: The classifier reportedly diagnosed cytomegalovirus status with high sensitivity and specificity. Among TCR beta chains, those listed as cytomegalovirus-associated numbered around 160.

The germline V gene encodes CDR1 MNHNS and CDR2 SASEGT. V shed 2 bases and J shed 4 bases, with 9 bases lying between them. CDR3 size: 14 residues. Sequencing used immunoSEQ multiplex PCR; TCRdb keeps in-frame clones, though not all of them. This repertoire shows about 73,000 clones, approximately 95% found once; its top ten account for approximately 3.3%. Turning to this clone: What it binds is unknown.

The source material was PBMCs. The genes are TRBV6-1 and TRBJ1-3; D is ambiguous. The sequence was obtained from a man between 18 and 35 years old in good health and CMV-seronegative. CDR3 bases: TGTGCCAGCAGTGAATCAGGACTGGGAAACACCATATATTTT. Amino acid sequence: CASSESGLGNTIYF.